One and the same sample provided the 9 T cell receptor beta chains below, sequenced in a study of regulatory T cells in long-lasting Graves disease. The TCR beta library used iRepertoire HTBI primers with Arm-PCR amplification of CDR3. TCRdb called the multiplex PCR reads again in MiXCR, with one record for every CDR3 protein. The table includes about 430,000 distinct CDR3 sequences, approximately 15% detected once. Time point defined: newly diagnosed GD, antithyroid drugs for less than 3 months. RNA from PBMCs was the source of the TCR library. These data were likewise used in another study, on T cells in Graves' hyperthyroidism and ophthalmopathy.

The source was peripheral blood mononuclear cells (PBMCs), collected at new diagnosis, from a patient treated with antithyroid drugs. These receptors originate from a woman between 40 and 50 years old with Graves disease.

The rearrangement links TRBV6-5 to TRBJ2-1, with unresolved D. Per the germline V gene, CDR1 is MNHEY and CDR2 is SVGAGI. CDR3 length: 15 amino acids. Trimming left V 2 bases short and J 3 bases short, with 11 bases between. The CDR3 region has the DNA TGTGCCAGCAGTTACGCTCCTTTCGGCTACAATGAGCAGTTCTTC. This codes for CASSYAPFGYNEQFF.

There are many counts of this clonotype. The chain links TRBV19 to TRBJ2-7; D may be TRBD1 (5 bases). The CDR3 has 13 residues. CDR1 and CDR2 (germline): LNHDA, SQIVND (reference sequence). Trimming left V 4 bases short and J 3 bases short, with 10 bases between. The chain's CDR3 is CASSNGQGYEQYF. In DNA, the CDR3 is TGTGCCAGTAGTAACGGACAAGGCTACGAGCAGTACTTC.

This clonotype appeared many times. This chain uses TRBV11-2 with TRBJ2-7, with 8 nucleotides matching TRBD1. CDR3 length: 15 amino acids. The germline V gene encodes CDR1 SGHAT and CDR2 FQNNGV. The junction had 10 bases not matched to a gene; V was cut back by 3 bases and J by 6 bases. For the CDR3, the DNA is TGTGCCAGCAGCTTTGACCCAGGACAGGGTTCCGAGCAGTACTTC. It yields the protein CASSFDPGQGSEQYF.

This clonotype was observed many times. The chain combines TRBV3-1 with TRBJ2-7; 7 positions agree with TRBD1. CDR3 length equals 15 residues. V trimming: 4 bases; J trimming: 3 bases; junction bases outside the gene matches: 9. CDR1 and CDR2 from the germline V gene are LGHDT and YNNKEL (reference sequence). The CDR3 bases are TGTGCCAGCAGCCCGGGACAGATAGAAAGCTACGAGCAGTACTTC. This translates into CASSPGQIESYEQYF.

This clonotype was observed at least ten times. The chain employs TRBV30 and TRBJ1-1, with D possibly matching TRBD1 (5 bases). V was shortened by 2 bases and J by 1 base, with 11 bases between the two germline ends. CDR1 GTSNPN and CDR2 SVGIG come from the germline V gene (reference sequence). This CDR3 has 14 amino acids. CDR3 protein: CAWSPLDKNTEAFF. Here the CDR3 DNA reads TGTGCCTGGAGTCCACTGGACAAGAACACTGAAGCTTTCTTT.

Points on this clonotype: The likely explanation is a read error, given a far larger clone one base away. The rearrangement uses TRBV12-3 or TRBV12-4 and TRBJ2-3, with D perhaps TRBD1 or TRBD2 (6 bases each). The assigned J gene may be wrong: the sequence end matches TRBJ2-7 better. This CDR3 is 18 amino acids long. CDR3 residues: CASSEDPRTGERGNEQYF. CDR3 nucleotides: TGTGCCAGCAGTGAGGACCCCCGGACGGGAGAAAGGGGGAACGAGCAGTACTTC.

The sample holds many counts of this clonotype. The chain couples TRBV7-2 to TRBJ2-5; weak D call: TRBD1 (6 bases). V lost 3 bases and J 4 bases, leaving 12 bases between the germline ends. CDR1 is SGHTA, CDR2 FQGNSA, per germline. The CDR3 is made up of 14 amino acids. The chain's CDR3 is CASSFADRRETQYF. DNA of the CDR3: TGTGCCAGCAGCTTTGCTGACAGGCGAGAGACCCAGTACTTC.

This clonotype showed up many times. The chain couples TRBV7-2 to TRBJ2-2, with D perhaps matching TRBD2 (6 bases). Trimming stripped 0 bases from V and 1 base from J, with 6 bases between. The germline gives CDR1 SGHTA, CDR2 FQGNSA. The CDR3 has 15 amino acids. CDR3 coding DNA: TGTGCCAGCAGCTTAGCGCGGGGGAACACCGGGGAGCTGTTTTTT. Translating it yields CASSLARGNTGELFF.

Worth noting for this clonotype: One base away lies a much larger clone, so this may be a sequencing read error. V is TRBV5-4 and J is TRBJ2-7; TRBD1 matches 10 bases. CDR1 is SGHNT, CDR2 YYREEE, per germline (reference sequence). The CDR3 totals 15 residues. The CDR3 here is CAGSFETGGAGEQYF. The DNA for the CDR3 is TGTGCCGGCAGCTTCGAGACAGGGGGCGCGGGGGAGCAGTACTTC.